This TCR beta chain was captured by sequencing in a study of long-term antiretroviral therapy in people with HIV. Assay version v3.0 of immunoSEQ was used, and it was run at survey level. Data came from immunoSEQ multiplex PCR; TCRdb stores just in-frame clones and leaves some out. The data show around 21,000 clones, approximately 80% seen once. Note on this clone: Its antigen is unidentified.

Germline loops: CDR1 SNHLY, CDR2 FYNNEI. V lost 4 bases to trimming and J lost 7 bases, with 5 bases between them. The CDR3 runs to 10 residues. Points from the study as a whole: ART adherence was not documented, and neither viral resistance nor therapy changes had any data.

This receptor was obtained from a man aged 40-49 years with HIV. The rearrangement links TRBV2 to TRBJ2-7; unclear D gene. Sample: unsorted PBMCs, taken 0.1 years before starting antiretroviral therapy. The CDR3 DNA follows: TGTGCCAGCAGTGTAAGGGAGCAGTACTTC. This gives the protein CASSVREQYF.